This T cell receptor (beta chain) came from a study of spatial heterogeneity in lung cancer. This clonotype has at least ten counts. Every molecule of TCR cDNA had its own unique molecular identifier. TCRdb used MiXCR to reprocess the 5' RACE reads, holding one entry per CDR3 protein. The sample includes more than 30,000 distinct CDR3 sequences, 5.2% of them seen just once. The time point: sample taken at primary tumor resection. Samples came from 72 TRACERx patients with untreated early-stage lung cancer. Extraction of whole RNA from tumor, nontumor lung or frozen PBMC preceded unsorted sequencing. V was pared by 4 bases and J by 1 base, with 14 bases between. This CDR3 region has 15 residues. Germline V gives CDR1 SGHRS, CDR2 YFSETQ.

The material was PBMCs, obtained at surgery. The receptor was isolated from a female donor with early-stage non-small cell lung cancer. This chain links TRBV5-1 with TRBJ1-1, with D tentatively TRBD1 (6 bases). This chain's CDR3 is CASSPAGARNTEAFF. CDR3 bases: TGCGCCAGCAGCCCCGCGGGGGCTAGGAACACTGAAGCTTTCTTT.